This entry lists 20 T cell receptor beta chains sequenced from one sample in a study of molecular identifiers for immune sequencing clone quantification. TCRdb reanalysed the PCR reads using MiXCR and keeps one entry per CDR3 protein. The top ten clones hold 0.7% to 0.95% of a sample with some 590,000 distinct CDR3 sequences, 25% of them seen once. Source material: naive CD8+ T cells from blood, with Jurkat cell RNA spiked in. The subset is: FACS-sorted CD8+CD4-CCR7+CD45RA+ naive T cells. The receptor set was obtained from a human donor in good health. Some libraries in this study had Jurkat cell RNA spiked in.

This clonotype was counted at least ten times. The V and J genes are TRBV25-1 and TRBJ2-7; 8 positions agree with TRBD1. V lost 2 bases to trimming and J lost 0 bases; unmatched junction nucleotides: 3. Germline V lookup: CDR1 MGHDK, CDR2 SYGVNS. The CDR3 sequence is 15 residues long. Here the CDR3 reads CASSETGGFSYEQYF. The CDR3 nucleotides read TGTGCCAGCAGTGAAACAGGGGGGTTCTCCTACGAGCAGTACTTC.

This clonotype was seen a handful of times. The CDR3 sequence is CASSLAPGAEAFF. The DNA of the CDR3 is TGTGCCAGCAGCTTAGCTCCCGGGGCTGAAGCTTTCTTT. The V gene is TRBV7-8, the J gene TRBJ1-1; D unresolved. Germline V gives CDR1 SGHVS, CDR2 FQNEAQ. The CDR3 extends over 13 amino acids. V lost 0 bases and J lost 6, with 8 bases in between.

About this clonotype itself: It may be a read error: a sequence one base away is much more abundant. The V call is TRBV4-2, the J call TRBJ2-7, with 11 nucleotides matching TRBD2. The J call is doubtful: the DNA matches TRBJ2-1 better. This CDR3 has 19 residues. CDR1 LGHNA and CDR2 YNFKEQ come from the germline V gene. The chain's CDR3 is CASSQDFSGRASGGYEQFF. The DNA of the CDR3 is TGTGCCAGCAGCCAAGATTTTAGCGGGAGGGCCAGCGGGGGATACGAGCAGTTCTTC.

Of note for this clonotype: The junction departs from germline at one end; a sequencing error may be responsible. For the CDR3, the DNA is TGTGCCAGCAGTGAACCACAGGGGGCCGGGGAGCTGCTTTTT. This translates into CASSEPQGAGELLF. This chain links TRBV27 with TRBJ2-2; 9 bases line up with TRBD1. Germline V CDR1 and CDR2: MNHEY, SMNVEV (reference sequence). This CDR3 comprises 14 residues.

This clonotype was counted between two and nine times. The J gene is TRBJ2-7, the V gene TRBV24-1; a weak D match, TRBD2 (6 bases). Germline V gene lookup returns CDR1 KGHDR and CDR2 SFDVKD. Trimming left V 4 bases short and J 7 bases short, with 10 bases between. The CDR3 is made up of 12 amino acids. The CDR3 bases are TGTGCCACCAGTGAAACCGGGACTGAGCAGTACTTC. This encodes CATSETGTEQYF.

Points on this clonotype: A single base separates this from a much larger clone, so it may be a read error. The chain couples TRBV29-1 to TRBJ2-3; D is ambiguous. This CDR3 has 11 amino acids. Germline V gene data show CDR1 as SQVTM and CDR2 as ANQGSEA. The CDR3 reads CSVVERDTRYF. DNA for the CDR3: TGCAGCGTTGTTGAGAGAGATACGCGGTATTTT.

At least ten counts were recorded for this clonotype. The gene calls are TRBV3-1 and TRBJ1-3; D not certain. CDR3 length: 13 residues. Germline V gene data show CDR1 as LGHDT and CDR2 as YNNKEL (reference sequence). V was clipped by 5 bases and J by 2 bases, with 7 bases between them. CDR3 protein: CASSAGTGNTIYF. The CDR3, as DNA: TGTGCCAGCAGCGCCGGGACTGGAAACACCATATATTTT. Supplemented by reference TRBV3-1 and TRBJ1-3, the full variable domain reads DTAVSQTPKYLVTQMGNDKSIKCEQNLGHDTMYWYKQDSKKFLKIMFSYNNKELIINETVPNRFSPKSPDKAHLNLHINSLELGDSAVYFCASSAGTGNTIYFGEGSWLTVV.

The chain employs TRBV11-2 and TRBJ2-7, with D possibly being TRBD2 (7 bases). V dropped 1 base and J dropped 3 bases, with 16 bases sitting between them. CDR3 size: 16 residues. From germline, CDR1 is SGHAT and CDR2 FQNNGV. The CDR3 reads CASSLGTRGTNYEQYF. CDR3 DNA sequence: TGTGCCAGCAGCTTAGGGACTAGGGGGACTAACTACGAGCAGTACTTC. Full variable domain (missing parts from reference TRBV11-2 and TRBJ2-7): EAGVAQSPRYKIIEKRQSVAFWCNPISGHATLYWYQQILGQGPKLLIQFQNNGVVDDSQLPKDRFSAERLKGVDSTLKIQPAKLEDSAVYLCASSLGTRGTNYEQYFGPGTRLTVT.

About this clonotype: Given a much more abundant clone one base away, this may be a read error. The chain carries TRBV3-1 and TRBJ2-7, with 8 positions matching TRBD1. The CDR3 spans 17 residues. The J segment lost 5 bases and the V segment lost 1 base, leaving 13 bases of the junction unmatched. In germline, CDR1 is LGHDT, CDR2 YNNKEL (reference sequence). Written as DNA, the CDR3 is TGTGCCAGCAGCCAAGGGGTGGGGGCAGGGGGCAACGACGAGCAGTACTTC. It is translated as CASSQGVGAGGNDEQYF.

About this clonotype itself: An end of the junction differs from the germline gene, which may be a read error. The J gene is TRBJ2-1, the V gene TRBV25-1; 9 bases are a match to TRBD1. The germline V gene encodes CDR1 MGHDK and CDR2 SYGVNS. This CDR3 spans 14 amino acids. CDR3 protein: CASSESGTGFSGVF. CDR3 DNA: TGTGCCAGCAGTGAATCCGGGACAGGGTTTAGCGGAGTATTC.

The DNA of the CDR3 is TGTGCCAGCAGTTTAGAGGGGGCGAGCTCCTACGAGCAGTACTTC. It codes for CASSLEGASSYEQYF. This chain links TRBV12-3 or TRBV12-4 with TRBJ2-7; 7 bases align to TRBD1. The CDR3 extends over 15 amino acids. Unmatched junction bases numbered 3, after V lost 1 base and J lost 0 bases.

For the CDR3, the DNA is TGTGCCAGCAGCTTATCGGGATCAAGGGCAGATACGCAGTATTTT. Translating it yields CASSLSGSRADTQYF. The chain has TRBV7-3 and TRBJ2-3; a possible D gene is TRBD2 (5 bases). This CDR3 has 15 residues. Per the germline V gene, CDR1 is SGHTA and CDR2 is FQGTGA. V gave up 2 bases and J gave up 4 bases, with 13 bases separating them.

This clonotype appeared many times. The chain joins TRBV9 to TRBJ2-3; 12 bases agree with TRBD2. Trimming removed 4 bases from V and 2 bases from J; junction bases left unmatched: 8. CDR3 length: 17 residues. Germline V gene sequence: CDR1 SGDLS, CDR2 YYNGEE. The CDR3 spells CASSLPSGGAPTDTQYF. The CDR3 region has the DNA TGTGCCAGCAGCCTACCTAGCGGGGGGGCCCCCACAGATACGCAGTATTTT.

This sequence joins TRBV2 and TRBJ1-5, with D perhaps matching TRBD1 (5 bases). The CDR3 is 16 amino acids. Trimming took 6 bases from V and 4 from J, leaving 19 bases between them. Germline V gene lookup returns CDR1 SNHLY and CDR2 FYNNEI. The DNA for the CDR3 is TGTGCCAGCAGCCCCGGGGAGGGGCCACTGAATCAGCCCCAGCATTTT. This gives the protein CASSPGEGPLNQPQHF.

There are many counts of this clonotype. The chain carries TRBV7-8 and TRBJ2-1; 7 bases are shared with TRBD1. CDR3 length equals 17 residues. The V gene's germline CDR1 is SGHVS and CDR2 FQNEAQ. Trimming removed 7 bases from V and 0 bases from J; junction bases left unmatched: 12. The CDR3 here is CASIDVRGQSSYNEQFF. In DNA form, the CDR3 reads TGTGCCAGCATCGATGTAAGGGGACAGAGCTCCTACAATGAGCAGTTCTTC.

This clonotype was detected a few times. The chain carries TRBV2 and TRBJ1-4; tentatively, D is TRBD1 (5 bases). In germline, CDR1 is SNHLY, CDR2 FYNNEI. The germline V and J ends were trimmed by 6 bases and 6 bases, with 17 bases remaining between them. The CDR3 consists of 15 residues. The CDR3 bases are TGTGCCAGCAGCGTCCGTAGTTGGGGGGATGAAAAACTGTTTTTT. Its protein is CASSVRSWGDEKLFF.

The chain joins TRBV18 to TRBJ2-5; the D is unclear. CDR1 and CDR2 from the germline V gene are KGHSH and LQKENI. Trimming pared 3 bases from V and 4 bases from J, leaving 15 bases between. The CDR3 loop spans 15 amino acids. Written as DNA, the CDR3 is TGTGCCAGCTCACCTTGGTCCGCCACCCCAGAGACCCAGTACTTC. Translated: CASSPWSATPETQYF.

As for this clonotype: A much larger clone differs from this one at a single base, so this may be a read error. V usage is TRBV5-1 and J usage is TRBJ2-3; D may correspond to TRBD1 or TRBD2 (5 bases each). The V and J ends lost 4 bases and 2 bases respectively, with 17 bases between them. This CDR3 has 16 amino acids. Germline lookup yields CDR1 SGHRS and CDR2 YFSETQ. The CDR3, as DNA: TGCGCCAGCAGCGATCCTCGATCCGGGGCCACAGATACGCAGTATTTT. It codes for CASSDPRSGATDTQYF.

This clonotype was seen repeatedly, ten times or more. The rearrangement uses TRBV12-5 and TRBJ2-1; D gene unclear. V lost 3 bases, J lost 9 bases, and 9 bases lay in between. Germline assignment: CDR1 LGHNT and CDR2 FRNRAP. The CDR3 spans 12 residues. The CDR3 sequence is CASGFDAGEQFF. For the CDR3, the DNA is TGTGCTAGTGGTTTCGACGCTGGTGAGCAGTTCTTC.

At least ten counts were recorded for this clonotype. This chain links TRBV24-1 with TRBJ2-6; unclear D gene. The V end was cut by 6 bases, the J end by 0 bases, with 8 bases between. The CDR3 consists of 15 residues. Germline CDR1 and CDR2: KGHDR and SFDVKD. Here the CDR3 DNA reads TGTGCCACCAGTAGAGGATTCTCTGGGGCCAACGTCCTGACTTTC. Amino acids: CATSRGFSGANVLTF.